The 18 T cell receptor beta chains reported below all come from one sample, sequenced in a study of a mutant IDH1 vaccine in newly diagnosed glioma (dated by TCRdb to about 2021). Library method: the immunoSEQ multiplex PCR assay. TCRdb took over this immuneACCESS table, retaining in-frame rearrangements with V and J assigned. Such tables are incomplete; in checked studies, under half of the missing clones stem from an unresolved V gene, and the remainder is unexplained. The sample table lists around 80,000 clones, 75% to 90% of them with a count of one. Approximately 0.8% of the sample goes to the ten largest clones. The sample's time point, from its label and the paper: week 23, last vaccination. Every vaccine dose consisted of 300 ug of a 20-mer mutant IDH1 peptide in Montanide, administered subcutaneously together with topical imiquimod. No antigen has been assigned to these receptors. The sequenced sample was PBMCs, obtained from a glioma patient whose treatment included an IDH1 peptide vaccine. These receptors originate from a woman in her forties or fifties with glioma.

Turning to this clone: Its ends do not fully match the called genes, so a read error is possible. The chain links TRBV25-1 to TRBJ2-7; 9 positions match TRBD1. From germline, CDR1 is MGHDK and CDR2 SYGVNS. The CDR3 runs 15 residues. The chain's CDR3 is CASSRGTGSVGEQCF. Written as DNA, the CDR3 is TGTGCCAGCAGCCGAGGGACAGGGTCCGTGGGCGAGCAGTGCTTC.

This clone appeared once. The rearrangement uses TRBV29-1 and TRBJ1-1; D is unclear. CDR1 is SQVTM, CDR2 ANQGSEA, per germline. The length of the CDR3 is 13 residues. V dropped 2 bases and J dropped 5 bases, with 12 bases sitting between them. The CDR3, as DNA: TGCAGCGTTGAAAAGGTTGGTGGGACTGAAGCTTTCTTT. As protein: CSVEKVGGTEAFF. Filled out from reference TRBV29-1 and TRBJ1-1, the complete variable domain reads SAVISQKPSRDICQRGTSLTIQCQVDSQVTMMFWYRQQPGQSLTLIATANQGSEATYESGFVIDKFPISRPNLTFSTLTVSNMSPEDSSIYLCSVEKVGGTEAFFGQGTRLTVV.

The V and J genes are TRBV5-4 and TRBJ2-2; D is uncertain. V was shortened by 0 bases and J by 5 bases, with 11 bases between the two germline ends. The germline gives CDR1 SGHNT, CDR2 YYREEE (reference sequence). The CDR3 is 15 residues long. The CDR3 DNA reads as TGTGCCAGCAGCTTGGAGTGGGATGGGACCGGGGAGCTGTTTTTT. The encoded protein is CASSLEWDGTGELFF. Together with reference TRBV5-4 and TRBJ2-2, the CDR3 gives the full variable domain: ETGVTQSPTHLIKTRGQQVTLRCSSQSGHNTVSWYQQALGQGPQFIFQYYREEENGRGNFPPRFSGLQFPNYSSELNVNALELDDSALYLCASSLEWDGTGELFFGEGSRLTVL.

CDR3: CASSRSGNPYNEQFF. CDR3 DNA sequence: TGTGCCAGCAGCCGTAGCGGGAACCCCTACAATGAGCAGTTCTTC. The rearrangement links TRBV5-6 to TRBJ2-1, with TRBD2 matching over 8 bases. In germline, CDR1 is SGHDT, CDR2 YYEEEE. V shed 4 bases and J 2 bases; nucleotides not matched to a gene: 5. The CDR3 has 15 amino acids.

This clone was observed a handful of times. The J gene is TRBJ1-5, the V gene TRBV7-9; D is unclear. CDR1 is SEHNR, CDR2 FQNEAQ, per germline (reference sequence). The CDR3 is 15 amino acids. Trimming pared 5 bases from V and 0 bases from J, leaving 11 bases between. The CDR3: CASSADGYSNQPQHF. The CDR3, as DNA: TGTGCCAGCAGCGCGGACGGATATAGCAATCAGCCCCAGCATTTT.

CDR3 sequence reads: CASSSGQGAGNTIYF. Here the CDR3 DNA reads TGTGCCAGCAGCTCCGGACAGGGGGCTGGAAACACCATATATTTT. The chain employs TRBV5-4 and TRBJ1-3, with TRBD1 matching over 10 bases. The CDR3 spans 15 residues. CDR1 SGHNT and CDR2 YYREEE come from the germline V gene (reference sequence). With 3 bases clipped from V and 2 bases from J, the junction kept 2 bases outside the gene matches.

The chain links TRBV7-9 to TRBJ2-2; the match to TRBD1 covers 7 bases. The CDR3 consists of 14 residues. V was pared by 4 bases and J by 8 bases, with 7 bases of the junction left unmatched. Germline V lookup: CDR1 SEHNR, CDR2 FQNEAQ (reference sequence). The CDR3 protein is CASSYGTAPGELFF. The CDR3 nucleotides read TGTGCCAGCAGCTACGGGACAGCCCCTGGGGAGCTGTTTTTT.

Regarding this clone: This may be a read error: a much more frequent sequence differs by one nucleotide. Other DNA sequences within the sample encode an identical CDR3. The chain links TRBV11-2 to TRBJ1-1, with D unclear. The germline gives CDR1 SGHAT, CDR2 FQNNGV. V lost 0 bases to trimming and J lost 1 base, with 3 bases between them. This CDR3 is 13 amino acids long. The CDR3, as DNA: TGTGCCAGCAGCTTAGACAGGAACACTGAAGCTTTCTTT. The encoded protein is CASSLDRNTEAFF.

The chain carries TRBV7-9 and TRBJ1-6, with 9 bases aligning to TRBD1. The CDR3 runs to 16 residues. Germline loops: CDR1 SEHNR, CDR2 FQNEAQ (reference sequence). V gave up 1 base and J gave up 6 bases; unmatched junction bases: 4. DNA of the CDR3: TGTGCCAGCAGCTTAGACAGGGGGCTCAGTAATTCACCCCTCCACTTT. Protein sequence: CASSLDRGLSNSPLHF.

The chain couples TRBV5-8 to TRBJ1-2; D not certain. The V and J ends lost 5 bases and 4 bases respectively, with 6 bases between them. The CDR3 contains 11 residues. Germline CDR1 SGHTS, CDR2 YDEGEE. The CDR3 DNA sequence: TGTGCCAGCAGGCCAATCTATGGCTACACCTTC. This gives the protein CASRPIYGYTF.

The chain joins TRBV7-2 to TRBJ1-2; D call uncertain. The V gene's germline CDR1 is SGHTA and CDR2 FQGNSA. The CDR3 runs to 14 residues. V was shortened by 0 bases and J by 8 bases, with 13 bases between the two germline ends. CDR3 residues: CASSLARLQLGYTF. CDR3 in DNA: TGTGCCAGCAGCTTAGCGAGACTTCAGCTGGGCTACACCTTC.

This clone appeared a few times. This chain links TRBV2 with TRBJ1-5; D is uncertain. With the DNA end fitting TRBJ2-3 better, the J assignment may be wrong. The CDR3 totals 11 residues. Germline-derived CDR1 and CDR2 are SNHLY and FYNNEI. In nucleotides, the CDR3 is TGTGCCAGCAGTGAAGGGTCCTCCCAGTATTTT. This codes for CASSEGSSQYF.

The rearrangement links TRBV10-3 to TRBJ2-1, with 13 bases aligning to TRBD2. V shed 2 bases and J 5 bases; nucleotides not matched to a gene: 6. Germline values: CDR1 ENHRY, CDR2 SYGVKD. CDR3 length: 17 amino acids. The CDR3 here is CAISEPGTSGTNNEQFF. The CDR3 region has the DNA TGTGCCATCAGTGAGCCCGGGACTAGCGGGACAAACAATGAGCAGTTCTTC.

This chain joins TRBV5-5 and TRBJ1-1; weak D call: TRBD1 (6 bases). The CDR3 length is 15 residues. Germline CDR1 reads SGHKS; CDR2 reads YYEKEE (reference sequence). V shed 0 bases and J shed 3 bases, with 12 bases lying between them. Written as DNA, the CDR3 is TGTGCCAGCAGCTTGGCCGAGACAGGCCACACTGAAGCTTTCTTT. It yields the protein CASSLAETGHTEAFF.

CDR3: CASSFLGTSPPHSYNEQFF. The CDR3 DNA is TGCGCCAGCAGCTTCCTAGGGACTTCTCCCCCCCACTCCTACAATGAGCAGTTCTTC. The rearrangement links TRBV5-1 to TRBJ2-1; D might be TRBD2 (6 bases). V lost 2 bases and J lost 0, with 21 bases in between. The CDR3 sequence is 19 residues long. Germline assignment: CDR1 SGHRS and CDR2 YFSETQ.

V usage is TRBV6-1 and J usage is TRBJ2-7; the match to TRBD1 covers 8 bases. The CDR3 runs to 15 residues. The V gene end was trimmed by 0 bases and the J gene end by 1 base; junction bases not matched to a gene: 2. Germline V gene sequence: CDR1 MNHNS, CDR2 SASEGT. The CDR3 here is CASSEAGTGSYEQYF. The CDR3 bases are TGTGCCAGCAGTGAAGCTGGGACAGGATCCTACGAGCAGTACTTC.

V is TRBV29-1 and J is TRBJ2-1, with a possible D match to TRBD2 (7 bases). V lost 4 bases, J lost 2 bases, and 9 bases lay in between. The CDR3 is 13 residues long. Germline V CDR1 and CDR2: SQVTM, ANQGSEA. This CDR3 is CSVGGGPYNEQFF. DNA of the CDR3: TGCAGCGTTGGGGGGGGCCCCTACAATGAGCAGTTCTTC.

This chain connects TRBV9 to TRBJ2-1; D gene uncertain. Trimming cost V 0 bases and J 5 bases, with 21 bases left between them. The CDR3 totals 18 residues. Germline assignment: CDR1 SGDLS and CDR2 YYNGEE. CDR3 sequence (DNA): TGTGCCAGCAGCGTAGAGGGCAGACCGCACGGCCCGAACAATGAGCAGTTCTTC. Residues: CASSVEGRPHGPNNEQFF.